This T cell receptor (beta chain) emerged from a study of OX40 agonist ivuxolimab in advanced cancers. On the study more broadly: Three partial responders included one hepatocellular carcinoma patient and two cutaneous melanoma patients. General study results and limits: No antigen was identified for the clonally expanded peripheral T cells. Low normalized T-cell clonal expansion was additionally recorded for some nonresponders.

As regards this clone: The antigen is unknown.

Autoimmune disease history or systemic immunosuppression barred patients. Produced via immunoSEQ multiplex PCR; TCRdb's table is partial and in-frame only. The sample includes 30,000 to 45,000 clones, 60% to 85% of them seen just once. Germline V gene data show CDR1 as SEHNR and CDR2 as FQNEAQ (reference sequence). The CDR3 runs 16 residues. J lost 1 base, V lost 5 bases, and 7 bases had no gene match. V and J are TRBV7-9 and TRBJ2-5; 10 nucleotides match TRBD2. The sample in question was CD4+ or CD8+ T cells sorted from blood, obtained in a trial of the OX40 agonist ivuxolimab. This receptor was identified in an adult with an advanced solid tumor such as melanoma, head and neck, liver or kidney cancer. The CDR3 protein is CASSPPGLAPQETQYF. The CDR3 coding sequence is TGTGCCAGCAGCCCCCCGGGACTAGCGCCCCAAGAGACCCAGTACTTC.